The 22 T cell receptor beta chains below were found in one sample sequenced in a study of sequential checkpoint blockade in melanoma. This table comes from immunoSEQ multiplex PCR, and its TCRdb copy is limited to in-frame clones, with some not included. The data contain about 5,100 clones, over 70% of them singletons. Treatment meaning: randomized to nivolumab then ipilimumab (arm A) or the reverse (arm B). The input for sequencing was CD8+ T cells sorted from blood (inferred from file names), taken from a patient given nivolumab and ipilimumab in sequence. Receptors were obtained from a human patient with melanoma. Some clones in this sample may be carry-over from other donors' samples.

V usage is TRBV4-3 and J usage is TRBJ2-1; 9 positions agree with TRBD1. The CDR3 is 17 residues long. Germline trimming cut 1 base from V and 6 bases from J; bases unmatched to any gene: 10. The germline V gene has CDR1 LGHNA and CDR2 YSLEER. The CDR3 bases are TGCGCCAGCAGCCAAGCCGGGACAGGGACGCTATCCAATGAGCAGTTCTTC. This gives the protein CASSQAGTGTLSNEQFF.

This chain joins TRBV28 and TRBJ2-2; 7 nucleotides line up with TRBD1. Germline V gives CDR1 MDHEN, CDR2 SYDVKM. CDR3 size: 15 residues. V lost 6 bases to trimming and J lost 3 bases; unmatched junction nucleotides: 7. CDR3 amino acids: CASRGTALYTGELFF. The DNA for the CDR3 is TGTGCCAGCAGGGGGACAGCCTTATACACCGGGGAGCTGTTTTTT. Combining the CDR3 with reference TRBV28 and TRBJ2-2 gives the whole variable domain DVKVTQSSRYLVKRTGEKVFLECVQDMDHENMFWYRQDPGLGLRLIYFSYDVKMKEKGDIPEGYSVSREKKERFSLILESASTNQTSMYLCASRGTALYTGELFFGEGSRLTVL.

V gene TRBV7-9 combines with J gene TRBJ2-7; 13 bases fit TRBD2. The CDR3 has 17 amino acids. The V and J ends lost 5 bases and 2 bases, in that order; junction bases with no gene match: 9. Germline V gene data show CDR1 as SEHNR and CDR2 as FQNEAQ (reference sequence). The CDR3 is CASSAPVGTSGAYEQYF. The DNA of the CDR3 is TGTGCCAGCAGCGCTCCGGTAGGGACTAGCGGGGCCTACGAGCAGTACTTC.

This clone is judged medium-sized (0.01 to 0.1%). The chain carries TRBV12-2 and TRBJ1-1. TRBV12-2 is deemed a pseudogene. CDR3 length: 16 amino acids. The CDR3 here is CASRIISPGSEHLAFF. CDR3 DNA: TGTGCAAGTCGCATTATATCTCCGGGGAGTGAACACTTGGCTTTCTTT.

The chain uses TRBV5-6 and TRBJ2-1; 8 bases fit TRBD1. J gave up 5 bases and V 5 bases, and 6 bases lay outside the gene matches. The germline gives CDR1 SGHDT, CDR2 YYEEEE. The CDR3 has 14 residues. The CDR3 loop reads CASSRRGRDNEQFF. The CDR3 DNA sequence: TGTGCCAGCAGTCGCAGGGGGCGCGACAATGAGCAGTTCTTC.

The chain joins TRBV30 to TRBJ2-3; possible D gene TRBD1, 6 bases. The CDR3 sequence is 14 residues long. Per the germline V gene, CDR1 is GTSNPN and CDR2 is SVGIG (reference sequence). V was clipped by 3 bases and J by 2 bases, with 12 bases between them. CDR3 nucleotides: TGTGCCTGGAGCTGGGGGCGAAACACAGATACGCAGTATTTT. Protein: CAWSWGRNTDTQYF.

The rearrangement joins TRBV4-1 to TRBJ2-3; perhaps TRBD2 as D (6 bases). Germline V lookup: CDR1 MGHRA, CDR2 YSYEKL. This CDR3 comprises 17 residues. Trimming cost V 3 bases and J 0 bases, with 16 bases left between them. CDR3 sequence (DNA): TGCGCCAGCAGCCAGGCCGGGACTCTGCCTAGCACAGATACGCAGTATTTT. This gives the protein CASSQAGTLPSTDTQYF.

The chain carries TRBV4-1 and TRBJ2-7, with D possibly TRBD1 on 6 matching bases. Trimming pared 2 bases from V and 4 bases from J, leaving 12 bases between. From germline, CDR1 is MGHRA and CDR2 YSYEKL. The CDR3 is made up of 14 amino acids. The CDR3 DNA reads as TGCGCCAGCAGCCAAACAGGGATAAGTTACGAGCAGTACTTC. Its protein is CASSQTGISYEQYF.

V and J are TRBV4-3 and TRBJ1-5, with D uncertain. V lost 1 base to trimming and J lost 5 bases, with 9 bases between them. Germline assignment: CDR1 LGHNA and CDR2 YSLEER. CDR3 length: 14 amino acids. This CDR3 is CASSQVRGYQPQHF. The CDR3 DNA sequence: TGCGCCAGCAGCCAAGTCCGAGGTTATCAGCCCCAGCATTTT.

Written as DNA, the CDR3 is TGTGCCAGCAGTGATGGGGGGGATTTGGATGAGCAGTTCTTC. This translates into CASSDGGDLDEQFF. V and J are TRBV6-4 and TRBJ2-1, with TRBD2 matching 7 bases. J was trimmed by 8 bases and V by 3 bases; bases with no gene match: 7. CDR3 size: 14 residues. Germline lookup yields CDR1 MRHNA and CDR2 SNTAGT.

The chain recombines TRBV7-2 with TRBJ1-2; a possible D gene is TRBD1 (5 bases). V lost 5 bases and J lost 3, with 19 bases in between. The CDR3 is made up of 16 amino acids. Germline loops: CDR1 SGHTA, CDR2 FQGNSA. The CDR3: CASSLGQGRGDYGYTF. Written as DNA, the CDR3 is TGTGCCAGCAGCCTAGGGCAGGGTAGGGGTGACTATGGCTACACCTTC.

This chain uses TRBV7-9 with TRBJ2-5; D is undetermined. Judging by the DNA end, TRBJ2-7 fits better; the J call may be wrong. The germline CDR1 and CDR2 sequences are SEHNR and FQNEAQ (reference sequence). This CDR3 spans 13 amino acids. DNA of the CDR3: TGTGCCAGCAGCTCCTCTGTCCACTACGAGCAGTACTTC. Translating it yields CASSSSVHYEQYF.

J is TRBJ2-7 and V is TRBV4-3; possible D gene TRBD2, 7 bases. V gave up 0 bases and J gave up 5 bases, with 14 bases separating them. Germline V gives CDR1 LGHNA, CDR2 YSLEER. The CDR3 spans 15 residues. DNA for the CDR3: TGCGCCAGCAGCCAAGATCCGGGGGGCAACGACGAGCAGTACTTC. Its translation is CASSQDPGGNDEQYF.

The V call is TRBV7-1, the J call TRBJ2-7; D possibly corresponds to TRBD2 (6 bases). TRBV7-1 is treated as an ORF (open reading frame) with a function not yet certain. This CDR3 has 15 residues. The V and J ends lost 4 bases and 3 bases respectively, with 16 bases between them. Written as DNA, the CDR3 is TGTGCCAGCAGCTTTCGGGACTGGGGGGACTACGAGCAGTACTTC. It translates to CASSFRDWGDYEQYF.

The gene calls are TRBV13 and TRBJ2-1, with D tentatively TRBD2 (5 bases). Germline CDR1 and CDR2: PRHDT and FYEKMQ (reference sequence). Trimming removed 5 bases from V and 6 bases from J, with 17 bases in between. CDR3 length: 15 amino acids. The CDR3 spells CASSQDREPGNEQFF. The DNA for the CDR3 is TGTGCCAGCAGCCAAGACCGGGAACCCGGCAATGAGCAGTTCTTC.

J is TRBJ2-3 and V is TRBV7-6; 10 nucleotides match TRBD1. The CDR3 runs 15 residues. V shed 5 bases and J 3 bases; nucleotides not matched to a gene: 5. The V gene's germline CDR1 is SGHVS and CDR2 FNYEAQ. This chain's CDR3 is CASSPRTGGTDTQYF. In DNA, the CDR3 is TGTGCCAGCAGCCCACGGACAGGGGGGACAGATACGCAGTATTTT.

The chain has TRBV2 and TRBJ2-5, with D possibly matching TRBD1 (5 bases). The CDR3 runs 14 residues. V lost 3 bases and J 4 bases, leaving 12 bases between the germline ends. Germline CDR1 reads SNHLY; CDR2 reads FYNNEI. This CDR3 reads CASSELRGRETQYF. In nucleotides, the CDR3 is TGTGCCAGCAGTGAGCTAAGGGGCCGAGAGACCCAGTACTTC.

The J gene is TRBJ1-5, the V gene TRBV4-1, with 7 bases aligning to TRBD1. The V segment lost 1 base and the J segment 0 bases; nucleotides outside the gene matches: 3. The CDR3 contains 16 residues. Germline CDR1 MGHRA, CDR2 YSYEKL. CDR3 in amino acids: CASSQADRVSNQPQHF. The DNA of the CDR3 is TGCGCCAGCAGCCAAGCCGACAGGGTTAGCAATCAGCCCCAGCATTTT.

The chain couples TRBV9 to TRBJ1-1; tentative D call: TRBD1 (5 bases). CDR1 SGDLS and CDR2 YYNGEE come from the germline V gene. Trimming stripped 5 bases from V and 1 base from J, with 12 bases between. The CDR3 runs to 14 residues. The CDR3 here is CASSPRGGNTEAFF. CDR3 in DNA: TGTGCCAGCAGTCCCCGGGGGGGGAACACTGAAGCTTTCTTT.

This chain uses TRBV10-3 with TRBJ1-5, with 8 bases aligning to TRBD1. Germline V gene data show CDR1 as ENHRY and CDR2 as SYGVKD. The CDR3 is 15 residues long. Unmatched junction bases numbered 5, after V lost 5 bases and J lost 2 bases. This CDR3 is CAISPGGARNQPQHF. In DNA, the CDR3 is TGTGCCATCAGTCCAGGGGGCGCACGCAATCAGCCCCAGCATTTT.

V and J are TRBV4-2 and TRBJ1-5; TRBD1 aligns across 8 bases. Per the germline V gene, CDR1 is LGHNA and CDR2 is YNFKEQ. The CDR3 extends over 17 amino acids. V lost 3 bases and J lost 2; bases outside the gene matches: 9. CDR3 in amino acids: CASSHQLTGAGNQPQHF. The CDR3, as DNA: TGTGCCAGCAGCCATCAACTGACAGGGGCTGGCAATCAGCCCCAGCATTTT.

The chain joins TRBV9 to TRBJ1-1; D gene unclear. The CDR3 length is 14 residues. Germline values: CDR1 SGDLS, CDR2 YYNGEE. Trimming took off 1 base at V and 1 base at J, with 8 bases between the two ends. The CDR3 DNA reads as TGTGCCAGCAGCGTAAAAGCAGGGAACACTGAAGCTTTCTTT. Amino acid sequence: CASSVKAGNTEAFF. The full variable domain, in which reference TRBV9 and TRBJ1-1 provide the parts outside the CDR3, is DSGVTQTPKHLITATGQRVTLRCSPRSGDLSVYWYQQSLDQGLQFLIQYYNGEERAKGNILERFSAQQFPDLHSELNLSSLELGDSALYFCASSVKAGNTEAFFGQGTRLTVV.